These 3 T cell receptor beta chains were all obtained from the same sample, sequenced in a study of cytomegalovirus exposure and HLA in healthy donors. 60 Vbeta and 13 Jbeta primers were used in PCR. The assay was immunoSEQ multiplex PCR, and TCRdb's table has in-frame clones only and misses some. Of 100,000 to 150,000 clones listed, 80% are singletons. Sequenced input: PBMCs. Receptors originate from a man aged 25-40 years in good health and CMV-seropositive.

The rearrangement uses TRBV5-1 and TRBJ2-7; 9 bases align to TRBD1. The CDR3 has 14 residues. V gave up 7 bases and J gave up 6 bases; unmatched junction bases: 11. Germline CDR1 is SGHRS and CDR2 is YFSETQ. The CDR3 DNA reads TGCGCCAGCTTTGACAGGGGGTTAGACGGCGAGCAGTACTTC. It specifies CASFDRGLDGEQYF.

This clone was detected a few times. The genes are TRBV29-1 and TRBJ1-1; 8 positions agree with TRBD1. The junction had 3 bases not matched to a gene; V was cut back by 5 bases and J by 1 base. There are 13 residues in the CDR3. Germline CDR1 reads SQVTM; CDR2 reads ANQGSEA. As DNA, the CDR3 is TGCAGCGTTCCCGGGACAGGGAACACTGAAGCTTTCTTT. This sequence encodes CSVPGTGNTEAFF.

CDR3 coding DNA: TGTGCCAGCAGTTTAGGTGACCGAAAACAGGCTTTCTTT. It specifies CASSLGDRKQAFF. J is TRBJ1-1 and V is TRBV28, with unresolved D. Trimming pared 2 bases from V and 11 bases from J, leaving 15 bases between. Germline V gene lookup returns CDR1 MDHEN and CDR2 SYDVKM. The CDR3 is 13 amino acids.